The present T cell receptor beta chain was sequenced within a study of CD8+CD57+ T cells in acquired aplastic anemia. Across the study: The study obtained an average of around 3.4 ug of DNA from sorted CD4+ and CD8+ cells. Study outcomes and limitations: The number of CD8+ CDR3 sequences shared by patients and controls was twenty-nine.

Patients who underwent sequencing had shown CD8+CD57+ cell expansion by flow cytometry. The enrolled patients all had severe acquired aplastic anemia. No therapy was given to patients before blood sampling. Looked up from germline, CDR1 is SGHRS and CDR2 is YFSETQ. Trimming shortened V by 4 bases and J by 7 bases, and 17 bases separated the two germline ends. There are 14 residues in the CDR3. Genomic DNA acted as the template from which TCR beta VDJ combination and CDR3 sequence profiling were carried out. One entry per CDR3 protein results from TCRdb running MiXCR on the reads. Here the sample spans 180,000 or so distinct CDR3 sequences, approximately 48% being singletons. In its sample, this clonotype was seen many times. Antigen specificity is unknown.

The clonotype was recovered from a human donor with aplastic anemia. The chain is built from TRBV5-1 and TRBJ1-2, with D possibly matching TRBD1 (5 bases). Source material: sorted CD4+, CD8+, or CD8+CD57+ T cells (not recorded which) from PBMCs. CDR3 amino acids: CASSREGTDCGYTF. The CDR3 nucleotides read TGCGCCAGCAGCAGGGAGGGGACGGACTGTGGCTACACCTTC.